Sequencing of this T cell receptor (beta chain) was carried out in a study of sequential checkpoint blockade in melanoma. Study in general: Arm A got nivolumab then ipilimumab; arm B the reverse, 1:1. Both treatment sequences were followed by maintenance nivolumab.

The CDR3 covers 15 residues. Germline CDR1 LNHDA, CDR2 SQIVND (reference sequence). Trimming at V came to 5 bases and at J to 2 bases, leaving 6 bases not matched to a gene. Assay: immunoSEQ multiplex PCR; the TCRdb copy retains only in-frame clones and omits some. The sample contains a few thousand clones, 60% to 70% of which appear only once. Indicated treatment: randomized to nivolumab then ipilimumab (arm A) or the reverse (arm B). From thawed PBMCs, live CD3+CD8+ cells negative for CD19 and CD56 were sorted. The TCR was taken from a human donor with melanoma. This chain connects TRBV19 to TRBJ1-1; TRBD1 agrees at 9 bases. Sample: CD8+ T cells sorted from blood (inferred from file names), taken from a patient given nivolumab and ipilimumab in sequence. The CDR3 region has the DNA TGTGCCAGTAGTGATCAGACAGGGGGTAACACTGAAGCTTTCTTT. It translates to CASSDQTGGNTEAFF.